Listed here are 27 T cell receptor beta chains from one sample, sequenced in a study of blood T cells in healthy people across ages. Alongside a J-beta primer mix, a sample-barcoded 5' primer served in a second PCR lasting roughly 6 to 11 cycles. Each CDR3 protein is one row after TCRdb ran MiXCR on the 5' RACE reads. Here the sample spans approximately 810,000 distinct CDR3 sequences, roughly 26% being singletons. What was sequenced was blood. These receptors were collected from a woman older than 75 in good health.

This clonotype was seen at least ten times. This chain connects TRBV7-9 to TRBJ2-3; 9 positions match TRBD2. This CDR3 region has 15 residues. The ends lost 3 bases at V and 3 bases at J; junction bases unmatched: 4. Germline CDR1 reads SEHNR; CDR2 reads FQNEAQ (reference sequence). Here the CDR3 reads CASSFSSGATDTQYF. The CDR3 region has the DNA TGTGCCAGCAGCTTTTCTAGCGGGGCAACAGATACGCAGTATTTT.

Ten or more counts support this clonotype. V gene TRBV20-1 combines with J gene TRBJ1-2; TRBD1 matches 8 bases. The CDR3 spans 13 residues. V trimming: 2 bases; J trimming: 9 bases; junction bases outside the gene matches: 8. Germline CDR1 is DFQATT and CDR2 is SNEGSKA (reference sequence). The CDR3 loop reads CSARPDRVNSYTF. The DNA of the CDR3 is TGCAGTGCTAGACCGGACAGGGTAAATAGCTACACCTTC.

Notes on this clonotype: A clone one base away is much larger, so this may be a read error. V is TRBV20-1 and J is TRBJ2-5; D is unclear. The J call may be faulty, since TRBJ2-7 better matches the DNA end. In germline, CDR1 is DFQATT, CDR2 SNEGSKA (reference sequence). The CDR3 contains 13 residues. CDR3 in DNA: TGCAGTGTTAGACGGCAGGATACTCTCGAGCAGTACTTC. It yields the protein CSVRRQDTLEQYF.

This clonotype was counted only a few times. V and J are TRBV28 and TRBJ1-4; 9 bases fit TRBD1. The CDR3 runs 17 residues. The germline CDR1 and CDR2 sequences are MDHEN and SYDVKM. CDR3 region: CVGTGRKVVLTNEKLFF. DNA for the CDR3: TGTGTCGGGACAGGGAGGAAAGTTGTGTTAACTAATGAAAAACTGTTTTTT. Complete variable domain (other parts from reference TRBV28 and TRBJ1-4): DVKVTQSSRYLVKRTGEKVFLECVQDMDHENMFWYRQDPGLGLRLIYFSYDVKMKEKGDIPEGYSVSREKKERFSLILESASTNQTSMYLCVGTGRKVVLTNEKLFFGSGTQLSVL.

The CDR3 DNA follows: TGCGCCAGCAGCTTACAAGCAGGGGGGAATGGCTACACCTTC. Translation: CASSLQAGGNGYTF. The chain combines TRBV5-1 with TRBJ1-2, with 7 bases that match TRBD1. Germline CDR1 reads SGHRS; CDR2 reads YFSETQ. The CDR3 sequence is 14 residues long. V lost 2 bases, J lost 6 bases, and 7 bases stayed unmatched.

A few counts support this clonotype. This rearrangement joins TRBV20-1 to TRBJ1-1; D not certain. Looked up from germline, CDR1 is DFQATT and CDR2 is SNEGSKA (reference sequence). With 1 base removed from V and 5 bases from J, the gap between germline ends came to 8 bases. CDR3 size: 12 residues. The CDR3: CSARVGATEAFF. CDR3 DNA sequence: TGCAGTGCTAGAGTCGGAGCGACTGAAGCTTTCTTT.

There are many counts of this clonotype. Just one base apart from a much larger clone, this may be a read error. This chain links TRBV3-1 with TRBJ2-3, with TRBD2 matching over 8 bases. Germline-derived CDR1 and CDR2 are LGHDT and YNNKEL (reference sequence). Trimming at V came to 3 bases and at J to 1 base, leaving 0 bases not matched to a gene. The CDR3 runs to 14 residues. CDR3 DNA sequence: TGTGCCAGCAGCCAGCGGGGGGGCACAGATACGCAGTATTTT. Translation gives CASSQRGGTDTQYF.

The sample holds many counts of this clonotype. The chain uses TRBV7-2 and TRBJ1-4; D perhaps matches TRBD1 (6 bases). This CDR3 spans 13 amino acids. Trimming pared 4 bases from V and 8 bases from J, leaving 11 bases between. CDR1 and CDR2 (germline): SGHTA, FQGNSA. In DNA form, the CDR3 reads TGTGCCAGCAGCTCAGGGGTGCGGGAAAAACTGTTTTTT. Amino acids: CASSSGVREKLFF.

The V call is TRBV21-1, the J call TRBJ2-1; the D call TRBD2 from the table was never checked on the DNA. TRBV21-1 is flagged as a pseudogene. The length of the CDR3 is 18 residues. As DNA, the CDR3 is TGTGCCAGCAGCGGAATGGAGGGCGGGGGGGAACCTAACAATGAGCAGTTCTTC. Residues: CASSGMEGGGEPNNEQFF.

By sample share, this clonotype is medium-sized. The V gene is TRBV7-2, the J gene TRBJ2-3; no clear D gene. The CDR3 spans 14 residues. V was trimmed by 1 base and J by 2 bases, leaving 7 bases between them. Germline CDR1 and CDR2: SGHTA and FQGNSA. This chain's CDR3 is CASSLGQLTDTQYF. The CDR3 coding sequence is TGTGCCAGCAGCTTAGGGCAGCTCACAGATACGCAGTATTTT.

Concerning this clonotype itself: A much larger clone differs from this one at a single base, so this may be a read error. The chain is built from TRBV5-1 and TRBJ2-7; maybe TRBD2 (5 bases). The V end was cut by 4 bases, the J end by 4 bases, with 15 bases between. The CDR3 sequence is 14 residues long. Looked up from germline, CDR1 is SGHRS and CDR2 is YFSETQ. In DNA, the CDR3 is TGCGCCAGCAGCCTGGGTAGGAGGCGATACGAGCAGTACTTC. Amino acids: CASSLGRRRYEQYF.

The table lists this clonotype with a few counts. The chain uses TRBV6-2 or TRBV6-3 and TRBJ1-2, with D unresolved. The CDR3 sequence is 12 residues long. In germline, CDR1 is MNHEY, CDR2 SVGEGT. V dropped 4 bases and J dropped 6 bases, with 9 bases sitting between them. The CDR3 DNA follows: TGTGCCAGCAGTTTCCCGAGGGATGGCTACACCTTC. This gives the protein CASSFPRDGYTF.

This clonotype was detected many times. J is TRBJ1-5 and V is TRBV12-3 or TRBV12-4, with 10 bases fitting TRBD1. V shed 6 bases and J 6 bases; nucleotides not matched to a gene: 8. The CDR3 runs 15 residues. The CDR3 loop reads CASSTRDRGGQPQHF. CDR3 nucleotide sequence: TGTGCCAGCAGCACCCGGGACAGGGGTGGTCAGCCCCAGCATTTT.

This clonotype was recorded many times. The chain carries TRBV7-2 and TRBJ1-5; TRBD1 matches at 8 bases. This CDR3 contains 15 residues. V shed 3 bases and J 0 bases; nucleotides not matched to a gene: 1. The V gene's germline CDR1 is SGHTA and CDR2 FQGNSA. For the CDR3, the DNA is TGTGCCAGCAGCTTCGGGACAGGTAGCAATCAGCCCCAGCATTTT. This codes for CASSFGTGSNQPQHF.

The chain carries TRBV6-6 and TRBJ2-3; the match to TRBD2 covers 9 bases. CDR1 and CDR2 (germline): MNHNY, SVGAGI (reference sequence). This CDR3 contains 15 residues. With 6 bases clipped from V and 1 base from J, the junction kept 5 bases outside the gene matches. The CDR3 DNA reads as TGTGCCAGCAGCCGTAGCGGGGGATGCACAGATACGCAGTATTTT. It yields the protein CASSRSGGCTDTQYF.

Details on this clonotype: A much more abundant neighbour one base away suggests this may be a read error. The gene calls are TRBV9 and TRBJ2-3; D unresolved. The CDR3 totals 16 residues. Per the germline V gene, CDR1 is SGDLS and CDR2 is YYNGEE. CDR3 in DNA: TGTGCCAACAGCGTAGAGGCTACCTCCACATGGGATACGCAGTATTTT. Its translation: CANSVEATSTWDTQYF.

Only a few counts were recorded for this clonotype. The rearrangement links TRBV5-1 to TRBJ2-7; 9 nucleotides match TRBD1. The CDR3 spans 14 residues. The trim removed 0 bases at V and 6 bases at J, leaving 4 bases unmatched. From germline, CDR1 is SGHRS and CDR2 YFSETQ. The CDR3 nucleotides are TGCGCCAGCAGCTTGGGCGGGACAGGGCGCGAGCAGTACTTC. Translating it yields CASSLGGTGREQYF.

This clonotype has just a few counts. The rearrangement uses TRBV7-9 and TRBJ1-1, with D unresolved. The CDR3 covers 14 residues. The V and J ends lost 5 bases and 6 bases respectively, with 16 bases between them. CDR1 is SEHNR, CDR2 FQNEAQ, per germline (reference sequence). As DNA, the CDR3 is TGTGCCAGCAGCCCCAAGGGCGCTAATTCTGAAGCTTTCTTT. As protein: CASSPKGANSEAFF.

This clonotype was picked up a small number of times. This may be a read error: a much more frequent sequence differs by one nucleotide. The V call is TRBV15, the J call TRBJ2-5; D may be TRBD2 (5 bases). Germline V CDR1 and CDR2: LNHNV, YYDKDF (reference sequence). The V end lost 0 bases, the J end lost 11 bases, and 19 bases lay between the germline ends. The CDR3 extends over 15 amino acids. The CDR3 DNA is TGTGCCACCAGCAGAGATCTTGTGACCCACGGCGGGCAGTACTTC. Protein sequence: CATSRDLVTHGGQYF.

This clonotype was seen ten or more times. CDR3 sequence: CASSLVTGAGANVLTF. The CDR3 nucleotides read TGTGCCAGCAGCTTAGTGACAGGTGCTGGGGCCAACGTCCTGACTTTC. This chain uses TRBV7-9 with TRBJ2-6, with D possibly matching TRBD1 (6 bases). The CDR3 runs 16 residues. CDR1 SEHNR and CDR2 FQNEAQ come from the germline V gene (reference sequence). The V gene lost 1 base and the J gene lost 2 bases, with 9 bases spanning the gap.

This clonotype came up a few times. A much larger clone differs by one base, so this may be a read error. The chain carries TRBV9 and TRBJ2-1; D is unclear. The germline V gene encodes CDR1 SGDLS and CDR2 YYNGEE. The germline V and J ends were trimmed by 4 bases and 13 bases, with 27 bases remaining between them. This CDR3 is built from 16 residues. The DNA for the CDR3 is TGTGCCAGCAGCCCACCGAGGATCGTGGACGGAGAGACCCAGTTCTTC. This encodes CASSPPRIVDGETQFF.

As regards this clonotype: Germline is not matched at one junction end, which may reflect a read error. The V call is TRBV7-2, the J call TRBJ1-1; D unclear. Per germline, CDR1 SGHTA and CDR2 FQGNSA. There are 14 residues in the CDR3. The CDR3 DNA reads as TGTGCCAGCAGCAAACAGCCTTCGAACACTGTAGCTTTCTTT. Translating it yields CASSKQPSNTVAFF.

This clonotype showed up just a few times. V is TRBV9 and J is TRBJ2-1; D gene ambiguous. The germline gives CDR1 SGDLS, CDR2 YYNGEE. The CDR3 runs 14 residues. Trimming removed 2 bases at V and 6 bases at J, with 12 bases between. The DNA for the CDR3 is TGTGCCAGCAGCGTCCAGGACCCTATCAATGAGCAGTTCTTC. Its protein product is CASSVQDPINEQFF.

This clonotype came up many times. The V call is TRBV6-5, the J call TRBJ2-7; D ambiguous. Per the germline V gene, CDR1 is MNHEY and CDR2 is SVGAGI. With 7 bases removed from V and 0 bases from J, the gap between germline ends came to 13 bases. The CDR3 sequence is 14 residues long. CDR3 nucleotide sequence: TGTGCCAGCAAGGGTCAGCAGAGCTCCTACGAGCAGTACTTC. As protein: CASKGQQSSYEQYF.

This clonotype was seen ten or more times. The CDR3 protein is CASSQGMTGEDTQYF. The CDR3, as DNA: TGCGCCAGCAGCCAAGGGATGACGGGGGAAGATACGCAGTATTTT. The chain employs TRBV4-3 and TRBJ2-3; weak D call: TRBD2 (6 bases). This CDR3 has 15 amino acids. Germline CDR1 reads LGHNA; CDR2 reads YSLEER. V was cut by 1 base and J by 5 bases, with 13 bases left in between.

This clonotype appeared once. J is TRBJ1-5 and V is TRBV20-1; a possible D gene is TRBD1 (6 bases). Germline V gene sequence: CDR1 DFQATT, CDR2 SNEGSKA (reference sequence). CDR3 length equals 16 residues. In nucleotides, the CDR3 is TGCAGCGCGACCCAATCTACCACAGGGTTCAATCAGCCCCAGCATTTT. It codes for CSATQSTTGFNQPQHF.

The V call is TRBV6-6, the J call TRBJ2-5; D is tentatively TRBD1 or TRBD2 (5 bases each). Germline loops: CDR1 MNHNY, CDR2 SVGAGI (reference sequence). The CDR3 totals 17 residues. V was clipped by 1 base and J by 0 bases, with 15 bases between them. CDR3 protein: CASSYLPGRRYQETQYF. CDR3 nucleotide sequence: TGTGCCAGCAGTTACTTACCGGGACGGCGGTACCAAGAGACCCAGTACTTC.